The source of this T cell receptor beta chain is a study of blood T cells in healthy people across ages. Combining a sample-barcoded 5' primer with a J-beta primer mix, a second PCR ran for roughly 7 to 12 cycles. MiXCR, run by TCRdb on the 5' RACE reads, gives a single entry per CDR3 protein. This sample has roughly 900,000 distinct CDR3 sequences, with around 48% found just once. Samples each yielded at least 5.5 micrograms of total RNA. The CDR3 has 16 amino acids. The germline V gene has CDR1 MNHEY and CDR2 SVGEGT. The sequencing input was blood. The TCR sequence derives from a man aged 25-40 years in good health. This rearrangement joins TRBV6-2 or TRBV6-3 to TRBJ2-7, with 11 bases identical to TRBD1. The closer fit of TRBJ2-5 to the DNA end suggests the J call may be wrong. The CDR3 sequence is CASSYYSGTGGETQYF. In nucleotides, the CDR3 is TGTGCCAGCAGTTACTATTCCGGGACAGGGGGAGAGACCCAGTACTTC.